Included here is one T cell receptor (beta chain) sequence, with context. Original data processing: Reference gene primer amplification yielded estimated nucleated cell counts. TCRdb's copy holds only in-frame clones and misses some; the assay was immunoSEQ multiplex PCR. V, J and clone size are taken as reported in that table, and D and trimming were inferred from the DNA itself. The sample has about 68,000 clones, around 83% seen once. This sample stems from a study of blood T cell repertoires in COVID-19. For the study at large: Whether acute or convalescent, the COVID-19 samples came from the United States, Italy and Spain. T cells, B-cell-depleted T cells, or PBMCs supplied cDNA or gDNA.

CDR1 and CDR2 (germline): SGHTA, FQGTGA. This CDR3 contains 17 residues. Trimming at V came to 2 bases and at J to 4 bases, leaving 12 bases not matched to a gene. The receptor was isolated from a man at least 80 years old with acute or convalescent COVID-19. The chain combines TRBV7-3 with TRBJ2-3; TRBD1 matches 7 bases. Sequences were obtained from peripheral blood. CDR3 amino acids: CASSLDVGGAVADTQYF. The CDR3 region has the DNA TGTGCCAGCAGCTTAGACGTAGGGGGCGCGGTGGCAGATACGCAGTATTTT.